Below are 28 T cell receptor beta chains sequenced from a single sample in a study of blood T cell repertoires in COVID-19. Repertoires were generated with immunoSEQ multiplex PCR, while TCRdb's copy carries only in-frame clones and drops some. In the table there are 95,000 to 100,000 clones, roughly 89% of which are singletons. Material: peripheral blood. The receptors shown here come from a human donor with COVID-19, enrolled during active disease. The donor label of this sample is uncertain.

The rearrangement joins TRBV27 to TRBJ2-1, with D tentatively TRBD2 (5 bases). With 2 bases removed from V and 7 bases from J, the gap between germline ends came to 9 bases. Germline CDR1 reads MNHEY; CDR2 reads SMNVEV (reference sequence). CDR3 length: 13 amino acids. The CDR3 DNA reads as TGTGCCAGCAGTTTACTAGCTATTAATGAGCAGTTCTTC. This encodes CASSLLAINEQFF.

The genes are TRBV30 and TRBJ2-3, with 7 positions matching TRBD1. After removal of 0 bases from V and 6 bases from J, the junction contained 9 bases not matched to a gene. The CDR3 has 15 residues. Per germline, CDR1 GTSNPN and CDR2 SVGIG (reference sequence). The CDR3 is CAWSVGTEAWDTQYF. The CDR3, as DNA: TGTGCCTGGAGTGTGGGGACAGAAGCATGGGATACGCAGTATTTT.

V is TRBV3-1 (or the pseudogene TRBV3-2) and J is TRBJ1-4; D perhaps matches TRBD1 (5 bases). V lost 4 bases and J 8 bases, leaving 20 bases between the germline ends. Germline lookup yields CDR1 LGHDT and CDR2 YNNKEL (reference sequence). The CDR3 is made up of 16 amino acids. The CDR3 nucleotides are TGTGCCAGCAGCCGTACACAGGCGCAGCGGGGGGAAAAACTGTTTTTT. Translated, it gives CASSRTQAQRGEKLFF.

The chain combines TRBV28 with TRBJ1-2; D possibly corresponds to TRBD1 (5 bases). Germline V CDR1 and CDR2: MDHEN, SYDVKM. V was pared by 2 bases and J by 5 bases, with 15 bases between. The CDR3 has 15 amino acids. The CDR3 DNA sequence: TGTGCCAGCAGTTTAGGGGGGGACTTAATATATGGCTACACCTTC. Amino acids: CASSLGGDLIYGYTF.

This sequence joins TRBV11-2 and TRBJ2-6; 7 bases are shared with TRBD1. The CDR3 is 19 residues long. The V and J ends lost 6 bases and 3 bases, in that order; junction bases with no gene match: 17. CDR1 and CDR2 (germline): SGHAT, FQNNGV. CDR3 protein: CASRLSYRGYVGGANVLTF. CDR3 in DNA: TGTGCCAGCAGGTTAAGTTACAGGGGCTATGTTGGTGGGGCCAACGTCCTGACTTTC.

The V and J genes are TRBV25-1 and TRBJ1-5, with unresolved D. V was trimmed by 4 bases and J by 5 bases, leaving 18 bases between them. The CDR3 runs 16 residues. The germline V gene encodes CDR1 MGHDK and CDR2 SYGVNS. In DNA, the CDR3 is TGTGCCAGCAGTGCCCGGTGGGAGGCCGTGGATCAGCCCCAGCATTTT. Its protein product is CASSARWEAVDQPQHF.

The rearrangement joins TRBV7-9 to TRBJ1-6, with D unclear. Germline loops: CDR1 SEHNR, CDR2 FQNEAQ (reference sequence). V was shortened by 1 base and J by 8 bases, with 3 bases between the two germline ends. The CDR3 contains 12 residues. In DNA form, the CDR3 reads TGTGCCAGCAGCTTAGAGCATTCACCCCTCCACTTT. As protein: CASSLEHSPLHF. The whole variable domain, filled in from reference TRBV7-9 and TRBJ1-6, reads DTGVSQNPRHKITKRGQNVTFRCDPISEHNRLYWYRQTLGQGPEFLTYFQNEAQLEKSRLLSDRFSAERPKGSFSTLEIQRTEQGDSAMYLCASSLEHSPLHFGNGTRLTVT.

The chain has TRBV7-9 and TRBJ1-6; 9 nucleotides line up with TRBD1. The germline gives CDR1 SEHNR, CDR2 FQNEAQ (reference sequence). The CDR3 has 16 residues. After removal of 4 bases from V and 5 bases from J, the junction contained 6 bases not matched to a gene. The CDR3 DNA is TGTGCCAGCAGCTCGGACAGGGGCGAGGATAATTCACCCCTCCACTTT. Translated: CASSSDRGEDNSPLHF.

J is TRBJ2-3 and V is TRBV9, with 9 bases that match TRBD1. The CDR3 consists of 16 residues. Looked up from germline, CDR1 is SGDLS and CDR2 is YYNGEE. The ends lost 4 bases at V and 4 bases at J; junction bases unmatched: 10. CDR3 nucleotides: TGTGCCAGCAGCCCAAGACAGGGGGAGCCGCCAGATACGCAGTATTTT. Translated, it gives CASSPRQGEPPDTQYF.

The chain has TRBV10-3 and TRBJ2-7; 10 bases align to TRBD2. Germline V lookup: CDR1 ENHRY, CDR2 SYGVKD. This CDR3 spans 14 amino acids. J was trimmed by 5 bases and V by 5 bases; bases with no gene match: 6. The CDR3 DNA sequence: TGTGCCATCAGTCTAGCGGGAGAGGTTGACGAGCAGTACTTC. Its protein is CAISLAGEVDEQYF.

The chain employs TRBV6-5 and TRBJ1-5; D may be TRBD1 (5 bases). Germline CDR1 is MNHEY and CDR2 is SVGAGI. This CDR3 comprises 14 residues. The V end lost 6 bases, the J end lost 0 bases, and 9 bases lay between the germline ends. The CDR3 nucleotides are TGTGCCAGCAGCTCGACAGATAGCAATCAGCCCCAGCATTTT. Protein: CASSSTDSNQPQHF.

This chain links TRBV5-1 with TRBJ1-6; D not resolved. The CDR3 spans 15 residues. Germline CDR1 reads SGHRS; CDR2 reads YFSETQ. V lost 0 bases and J 7 bases, leaving 11 bases between the germline ends. The CDR3 region is CASSLAQLENSPLHF. In DNA, the CDR3 is TGCGCCAGCAGCTTGGCCCAATTAGAGAATTCACCCCTCCACTTT.

The chain carries TRBV5-1 and TRBJ2-1; tentative D call: TRBD2 (5 bases). Germline V gene sequence: CDR1 SGHRS, CDR2 YFSETQ. The CDR3 runs to 16 residues. With 0 bases removed from V and 0 bases from J, the gap between germline ends came to 10 bases. This CDR3 is CASSLGAGSSYNEQFF. The CDR3 region has the DNA TGCGCCAGCAGCTTGGGGGCGGGCAGCTCCTACAATGAGCAGTTCTTC.

The chain combines TRBV24-1 with TRBJ2-7, with 7 bases aligning to TRBD1. There are 16 residues in the CDR3. Germline lookup yields CDR1 KGHDR and CDR2 SFDVKD. The V gene end was trimmed by 3 bases and the J gene end by 2 bases; junction bases not matched to a gene: 9. The CDR3, as DNA: TGTGCCACCAGTGATACGACAGGGTATGGAGCCTACGAGCAGTACTTC. The encoded protein is CATSDTTGYGAYEQYF.

This rearrangement joins TRBV19 to TRBJ1-5; D perhaps matches TRBD1 (5 bases). Germline lookup yields CDR1 LNHDA and CDR2 SQIVND (reference sequence). This CDR3 spans 15 amino acids. Between the trimmed V and J ends, which lost 5 bases and 5 bases, there was a span of 16 bases. DNA for the CDR3: TGTGCCAGTAGTCTTCCAGACAGTTCCTATCAGCCCCAGCATTTT. Its translation is CASSLPDSSYQPQHF.

The genes are TRBV5-1 and TRBJ1-1; D may be TRBD1 (6 bases). The germline gives CDR1 SGHRS, CDR2 YFSETQ. This CDR3 has 14 amino acids. V was pared by 4 bases and J by 2 bases, with 12 bases between. The CDR3 spells CASSHDRLNTEAFF. In nucleotides, the CDR3 is TGCGCCAGCAGCCACGACAGGCTAAACACTGAAGCTTTCTTT. The whole variable domain, remainder taken from reference TRBV5-1 and TRBJ1-1, is KAGVTQTPRYLIKTRGQQVTLSCSPISGHRSVSWYQQTPGQGLQFLFEYFSETQRNKGNFPGRFSGRQFSNSRSEMNVSTLELGDSALYLCASSHDRLNTEAFFGQGTRLTVV.

The chain combines TRBV6-4 with TRBJ2-1; D possibly corresponds to TRBD2 (6 bases). V was cut by 3 bases and J by 4 bases, with 7 bases left in between. The CDR3 covers 13 residues. Germline V gene lookup returns CDR1 MRHNA and CDR2 SNTAGT. Here the CDR3 DNA reads TGTGCCAGCAGTGAAGGACTATACAATGAGCAGTTCTTC. Translated, it gives CASSEGLYNEQFF.

This rearrangement joins TRBV6-5 to TRBJ2-7, with 8 bases lining up with TRBD1. This CDR3 has 16 residues. Trimming removed 2 bases from V and 2 bases from J; junction bases left unmatched: 8. Germline V gene data show CDR1 as MNHEY and CDR2 as SVGAGI. The DNA for the CDR3 is TGTGCCAGCAGTTACGATGCGGACAGGGATACCTACGAGCAGTACTTC. Its protein product is CASSYDADRDTYEQYF.

This sequence joins TRBV6-6 and TRBJ2-3, with a tentative D call TRBD2 (7 bases). There are 15 residues in the CDR3. The ends were cut back, 5 bases at V and 3 bases at J, with 15 bases in the middle. CDR1 and CDR2 from the germline V gene are MNHNY and SVGAGI (reference sequence). The CDR3 DNA follows: TGTGCCAGCAGTCCCGACAGGCGGGGGACAGATACGCAGTATTTT. It codes for CASSPDRRGTDTQYF.

In its sample, this clone was seen a few times. This sequence joins TRBV6-6 and TRBJ1-3, with TRBD1 as a possible D gene (5 bases). Germline V CDR1 and CDR2: MNHNY, SVGAGI (reference sequence). The V end lost 5 bases, the J end lost 2 bases, and 16 bases lay between the germline ends. CDR3 length: 16 residues. CDR3 region: CASSPLDRNPGNTIYF. The CDR3 nucleotides read TGTGCCAGCAGTCCCCTCGACAGAAACCCTGGAAACACCATATATTTT.

The chain employs TRBV7-2 and TRBJ1-5; the D is unclear. Trimming stripped 4 bases from V and 2 bases from J, with 9 bases between. Looked up from germline, CDR1 is SGHTA and CDR2 is FQGNSA. This CDR3 is 14 amino acids long. The CDR3 DNA sequence: TGTGCCAGCAGCTCCACCGGGGGCAATCAGCCCCAGCATTTT. This codes for CASSSTGGNQPQHF.

V gene TRBV10-3 combines with J gene TRBJ1-2; D may be TRBD1 (6 bases). Per the germline V gene, CDR1 is ENHRY and CDR2 is SYGVKD. V was cut by 0 bases and J by 4 bases, with 9 bases left in between. The CDR3 sequence is 14 residues long. The CDR3, as DNA: TGTGCCATCAGTGAGTCACAGGGCCTCTATGGCTACACCTTC. This sequence encodes CAISESQGLYGYTF.

The chain employs TRBV19 and TRBJ2-3; D is perhaps TRBD1 (5 bases). Germline values: CDR1 LNHDA, CDR2 SQIVND (reference sequence). V was trimmed by 2 bases and J by 4 bases, leaving 7 bases between them. The CDR3 has 13 residues. CDR3 nucleotide sequence: TGTGCCAGTAGTATACAGGGTGCAGATACGCAGTATTTT. Its translation is CASSIQGADTQYF. Full variable domain (rest looked up from reference TRBV19 and TRBJ2-3): DGGITQSPKYLFRKEGQNVTLSCEQNLNHDAMYWYRQDPGQGLRLIYYSQIVNDFQKGDIAEGYSVSREKKESFPLTVTSAQKNPTAFYLCASSIQGADTQYFGPGTRLTVL.

V is TRBV19 and J is TRBJ2-3, with TRBD2 identical over 10 bases. The trim removed 3 bases at V and 2 bases at J, leaving 5 bases unmatched. The CDR3 runs 16 residues. CDR1 and CDR2 from the germline V gene are LNHDA and SQIVND (reference sequence). This CDR3 is CASSMSSGGSTDTQYF. The CDR3 coding sequence is TGTGCCAGTAGTATGTCTAGCGGGGGATCCACAGATACGCAGTATTTT.

In DNA form, the CDR3 reads TGCGCCAGCAGCCAAGCCCTGTTATTCTTCTCTGGAAACACCATATATTTT. As protein: CASSQALLFFSGNTIYF. The chain employs TRBV4-1 and TRBJ1-3; D uncertain. Germline lookup yields CDR1 MGHRA and CDR2 YSYEKL. This CDR3 has 17 residues. V lost 1 base, J lost 0 bases, and 13 bases lay in between.

The count of this clone is one. The V call is TRBV4-1, the J call TRBJ2-7, with TRBD1 matching over 8 bases. The germline gives CDR1 MGHRA, CDR2 YSYEKL. With V trimmed by 0 bases and J by 4 bases, 11 bases remained unmatched. The CDR3 runs to 17 residues. The CDR3 is CASSQDKRTGLDYEQYF. The CDR3 DNA reads as TGCGCCAGCAGCCAAGATAAAAGGACAGGGCTGGATTACGAGCAGTACTTC.

The chain couples TRBV29-1 to TRBJ1-2, with TRBD1 matching 7 bases. The CDR3 is 14 amino acids. CDR1 SQVTM and CDR2 ANQGSEA come from the germline V gene. J was trimmed by 4 bases and V by 7 bases; bases with no gene match: 12. CDR3 coding DNA: TGCAGCGCCAGGGGGAACCAGGGAGGCTATGGCTACACCTTC. It specifies CSARGNQGGYGYTF.

This clone was picked up one time. The gene calls are TRBV6-5 and TRBJ1-4; a weak D match, TRBD1 (5 bases). V was pared by 2 bases and J by 10 bases, with 14 bases between. Germline loops: CDR1 MNHEY, CDR2 SVGAGI. CDR3 length equals 14 residues. The CDR3 DNA sequence: TGTGCCAGCAGTTACGGCGACTTTAGGGGAAAACTGTTTTTT. Translation gives CASSYGDFRGKLFF.